The T cell receptor beta chain described here comes from a study of OX40 agonist ivuxolimab in advanced cancers. On this clone itself: The antigen is not known.

Whole-study findings and limits: Some patients who did not respond also had low normalized T-cell clonal expansion. Clonal expansion from baseline to week 6 occurred in both CD4+ and CD8+ T cells. Averaged across samples, CD8+ T cells carried more expanded clones than CD4+ did.

Per the germline V gene, CDR1 is MNHNS and CDR2 is SASEGT. This CDR3 is built from 18 residues. V trimming: 2 bases; J trimming: 4 bases; junction bases outside the gene matches: 13. Patients were ruled out by autoimmune disease history or systemic immunosuppression. The repertoire was sequenced with immunoSEQ multiplex PCR; TCRdb's copy has only in-frame clones and lacks some. The sample records about 61,000 clones, 90% being singletons. This TCR was sampled from an adult with an advanced solid tumor such as melanoma, head and neck, liver or kidney cancer. The starting material was CD4+ or CD8+ T cells sorted from blood, obtained in a trial of the OX40 agonist ivuxolimab. The chain employs TRBV6-1 and TRBJ1-1; 10 bases agree with TRBD1. CDR3 sequence reads: CASSESLGQGPYGTEAFF. DNA for the CDR3: TGTGCCAGCAGTGAATCACTGGGACAGGGGCCTTACGGCACTGAAGCTTTCTTT.